The 23 T cell receptor beta chains presented below share a single source sample, sequenced in a study of blood T cell repertoires in COVID-19. The data were produced by immunoSEQ multiplex PCR, yet TCRdb's version contains in-frame clones alone and is incomplete. The profile shows 100,000 to 150,000 clones, approximately 81% of them singletons. Sequenced input: peripheral blood. The receptors derive from a man in his fifties or sixties with acute or convalescent COVID-19.

As to this clone: The junction and the germline gene differ at one end; a read error may be behind it. The chain couples TRBV4-1 to TRBJ1-6; 7 nucleotides line up with TRBD1. This CDR3 spans 15 amino acids. Germline values: CDR1 MGHRA, CDR2 YSYEKL. CDR3 in DNA: TGCGCCAGCAGGCCACAGGGGTTCTATAATTCGCCCCTCCACTTT. As protein: CASRPQGFYNSPLHF.

The chain uses TRBV6-5 and TRBJ2-3; 11 bases are a match to TRBD1. Germline V gene sequence: CDR1 MNHEY, CDR2 SVGAGI. J gave up 2 bases and V 7 bases, and 5 bases lay outside the gene matches. This CDR3 has 15 residues. The chain's CDR3 is CASMRDRGYTDTQYF. As DNA, the CDR3 is TGTGCCAGCATGCGGGACAGGGGGTACACAGATACGCAGTATTTT.

The rearrangement joins TRBV6-5 to TRBJ2-7; TRBD2 aligns across 7 bases. V shed 6 bases, J shed 4 bases, and the junction held 9 bases outside the gene matches. The length of the CDR3 is 14 residues. Germline V lookup: CDR1 MNHEY, CDR2 SVGAGI. The CDR3 nucleotides are TGTGCCAGCAGCCACGGGACTATGAATTACGAGCAGTACTTC. Residues: CASSHGTMNYEQYF.

V and J are TRBV6-5 and TRBJ1-1, with D uncertain. V shed 5 bases and J shed 5 bases, with 6 bases lying between them. The CDR3 is made up of 11 amino acids. Germline V CDR1 and CDR2: MNHEY, SVGAGI. The CDR3 nucleotides read TGTGCCAGCAGTCCGGGTACTGAAGCTTTCTTT. Encoded protein: CASSPGTEAFF.

The J gene is TRBJ1-5, the V gene TRBV24-1, with 11 positions matching TRBD1. Germline V gene data show CDR1 as KGHDR and CDR2 as SFDVKD. Trimming cost V 4 bases and J 3 bases; bases outside gene matches: 4. This CDR3 has 16 amino acids. This CDR3 reads CATSDPGQGDNQPQHF. The CDR3 region has the DNA TGTGCCACCAGTGACCCGGGACAGGGGGACAATCAGCCCCAGCATTTT.

The chain combines TRBV27 with TRBJ2-1; TRBD2 matches 13 bases. The CDR3 runs to 15 residues. CDR1 and CDR2 (germline): MNHEY, SMNVEV (reference sequence). V was pared by 4 bases and J by 8 bases, with 5 bases of the junction left unmatched. Here the CDR3 DNA reads TGTGCCAGCAGTTCGGGACTAGCGGGAACCCATGAGCAGTTCTTC. Amino acids: CASSSGLAGTHEQFF.

This chain links TRBV29-1 with TRBJ1-1, with TRBD1 matching over 11 bases. V trimming: 7 bases; J trimming: 1 base; junction bases outside the gene matches: 11. The CDR3 sequence is 16 residues long. Germline CDR1 and CDR2: SQVTM and ANQGSEA. CDR3 residues: CSGWDRGKPQNTEAFF. The CDR3 DNA reads TGCAGCGGGTGGGACAGGGGGAAACCTCAGAACACTGAAGCTTTCTTT. The variable domain in full, completed from reference TRBV29-1 and TRBJ1-1, reads SAVISQKPSRDICQRGTSLTIQCQVDSQVTMMFWYRQQPGQSLTLIATANQGSEATYESGFVIDKFPISRPNLTFSTLTVSNMSPEDSSIYLCSGWDRGKPQNTEAFFGQGTRLTVV.

The V gene is TRBV4-1, the J gene TRBJ2-2, with 16 bases fitting TRBD2. Germline loops: CDR1 MGHRA, CDR2 YSYEKL. The V segment lost 0 bases and the J segment 2 bases; nucleotides outside the gene matches: 12. The CDR3 covers 22 residues. Written as DNA, the CDR3 is TGCGCCAGCAGCCAAGATCCCTACCCGGGACTAGCGGGAGGGTCTAACACCGGGGAGCTGTTTTTT. Translating gives CASSQDPYPGLAGGSNTGELFF.

The rearrangement links TRBV29-1 to TRBJ2-3, with D possibly TRBD1 on 6 matching bases. V dropped 4 bases and J dropped 1 base, with 12 bases sitting between them. Germline V gives CDR1 SQVTM, CDR2 ANQGSEA. The CDR3 contains 14 residues. CDR3 bases: TGCAGCGTTGTTGCAGGGGCCGGCACAGATACGCAGTATTTT. Translation: CSVVAGAGTDTQYF.

V gene TRBV29-1 combines with J gene TRBJ1-2; D unresolved. Germline-derived CDR1 and CDR2 are SQVTM and ANQGSEA. CDR3 length: 13 residues. V was shortened by 3 bases and J by 5 bases, with 13 bases between the two germline ends. The CDR3 DNA reads as TGCAGCGTTGATTTTGGGCAGAAGTATGGCTACACCTTC. Protein sequence: CSVDFGQKYGYTF.

The V call is TRBV30, the J call TRBJ1-3; no clear D. This CDR3 has 14 residues. Deletions cut 1 base from V and 0 bases from J, with 7 bases between. The V gene's germline CDR1 is GTSNPN and CDR2 SVGIG (reference sequence). In DNA form, the CDR3 reads TGTGCCTGGAGTGGGCTCCTCTCTGGAAACACCATATATTTT. Translating it yields CAWSGLLSGNTIYF.

This clone has a single count. The gene calls are TRBV12-5 and TRBJ2-1; unclear D gene. The CDR3 totals 12 residues. Trimming left V 9 bases short and J 10 bases short, with 16 bases between. Germline V gene sequence: CDR1 LGHNT, CDR2 FRNRAP. The CDR3 reads CASALLIREQFF. The CDR3 DNA follows: TGTGCTAGCGCGCTACTCATCCGGGAGCAGTTCTTC.

A remark on this clone: A junction boundary mismatches the germline segment, possibly from a read error. V and J are TRBV10-1 and TRBJ2-7; 9 bases fit TRBD1. Per germline, CDR1 WNHNN and CDR2 SYGVQD (reference sequence). The CDR3 runs to 17 residues. The CDR3 nucleotides are TGCGCCAGCAACCGAGTCAACGGGACAGGGCGCAGCCCCCATAGTGACTTC. This encodes CASNRVNGTGRSPHSDF.

The CDR3, as DNA: TGTGCCAGCAGCTTAGGGGCTAGCGGGAGGGTCGATGAGCAGTTCTTC. It translates to CASSLGASGRVDEQFF. The rearrangement links TRBV11-2 to TRBJ2-1; 12 bases map to TRBD2. The length of the CDR3 is 16 residues. V gave up 1 base and J gave up 8 bases; unmatched junction bases: 6. Germline V gene data show CDR1 as SGHAT and CDR2 as FQNNGV.

This chain joins TRBV7-2 and TRBJ2-5; 15 bases fit TRBD2. CDR3 size: 15 residues. J gave up 5 bases and V 5 bases, and 3 bases lay outside the gene matches. Germline loops: CDR1 SGHTA, CDR2 FQGNSA. The CDR3 coding sequence is TGTGCCAGCAGCCCGGGGACTAGCGGGAGGGAGACCCAGTACTTC. This sequence encodes CASSPGTSGRETQYF. Filled out from reference TRBV7-2 and TRBJ2-5, the complete variable domain reads GAGVSQSPSNKVTEKGKDVELRCDPISGHTALYWYRQSLGQGLEFLIYFQGNSAPDKSGLPSDRFSAERTGGSVSTLTIQRTQQEDSAVYLCASSPGTSGRETQYFGPGTRLLVL.

V and J are TRBV9 and TRBJ2-1; D may be TRBD1 (5 bases). V was cut by 1 base and J by 8 bases, with 16 bases left in between. Looked up from germline, CDR1 is SGDLS and CDR2 is YYNGEE. This CDR3 spans 15 amino acids. The CDR3 bases are TGTGCCAGCAGCGTATCTCTGGGGCAGGGCGATGAGCAGTTCTTC. It yields the protein CASSVSLGQGDEQFF.

The chain joins TRBV29-1 to TRBJ2-5, with TRBD1 identical over 8 bases. V shed 3 bases, J shed 4 bases, and the junction held 7 bases outside the gene matches. CDR1 and CDR2 from the germline V gene are SQVTM and ANQGSEA. CDR3 length: 14 residues. The CDR3 nucleotides read TGCAGCGTTGATAGCGGACAGGGAGGAGAGACCCAGTACTTC. This gives the protein CSVDSGQGGETQYF.

This clone was detected once. The chain is built from TRBV30 and TRBJ2-3; 7 bases are shared with TRBD1. The ends lost 0 bases at V and 1 base at J; junction bases unmatched: 4. The germline CDR1 and CDR2 sequences are GTSNPN and SVGIG (reference sequence). CDR3 length: 15 residues. The CDR3 spells CAWSVRGPRTDTQYF. DNA for the CDR3: TGTGCCTGGAGTGTGAGGGGGCCCCGCACAGATACGCAGTATTTT.

V is TRBV7-2 and J is TRBJ2-2, with TRBD2 as a possible D gene (6 bases). V lost 5 bases and J lost 7, with 14 bases in between. CDR3 length: 14 amino acids. Germline V gene lookup returns CDR1 SGHTA and CDR2 FQGNSA. CDR3 nucleotides: TGTGCCAGCAGCCCTGGCGGGAAAATCGGGGAGCTGTTTTTT. Translating gives CASSPGGKIGELFF.

V gene TRBV6-5 combines with J gene TRBJ2-7, with TRBD1 as a possible D gene (6 bases). Germline CDR1 is MNHEY and CDR2 is SVGAGI. V was clipped by 6 bases and J by 7 bases, with 10 bases between them. The CDR3 consists of 11 residues. The CDR3 DNA follows: TGTGCCAGCAGAACAGGGCAGGAGCAGTACTTC. It specifies CASRTGQEQYF.

J is TRBJ2-7 and V is TRBV28; 7 bases fit TRBD1. The CDR3 extends over 13 amino acids. V was clipped by 5 bases and J by 2 bases; unmatched bases: 3. From germline, CDR1 is MDHEN and CDR2 SYDVKM. In DNA form, the CDR3 reads TGTGCCAGCAGTATACAGGGGCCCTACGAGCAGTACTTC. It codes for CASSIQGPYEQYF.

The chain links TRBV30 to TRBJ2-5; D is perhaps TRBD2 (5 bases). Germline CDR1 GTSNPN, CDR2 SVGIG (reference sequence). V was cut by 5 bases and J by 5 bases, with 15 bases left in between. The CDR3 totals 13 residues. This chain's CDR3 is CAWDLAIGETQYF. The DNA for the CDR3 is TGTGCCTGGGACCTAGCAATTGGGGAGACCCAGTACTTC.

V usage is TRBV6-6 and J usage is TRBJ1-4, with a possible D match to TRBD1 (6 bases). CDR3 length: 14 residues. Between the trimmed V and J ends, which lost 0 bases and 7 bases, there was a span of 9 bases. The germline V gene encodes CDR1 MNHNY and CDR2 SVGAGI (reference sequence). The CDR3 here is CASSYSLGAEKLFF. The CDR3 DNA is TGTGCCAGCAGTTACTCCTTGGGGGCTGAAAAACTGTTTTTT.